The 27 T cell receptor beta chains below all came from one sample that was sequenced in a study of blood T cell repertoires in COVID-19. Assay used: immunoSEQ multiplex PCR; TCRdb lists only in-frame clones, some missing. The data contain around 210,000 clones, approximately 87% of them singletons. The sequencing sample was made of peripheral blood. Receptors originate from a woman aged 70-85 years with acute or convalescent COVID-19.

This chain connects TRBV5-1 to TRBJ1-1, with D possibly being TRBD1 (6 bases). Germline-derived CDR1 and CDR2 are SGHRS and YFSETQ. The germline V and J ends were trimmed by 4 bases and 0 bases, with 19 bases remaining between them. This CDR3 contains 17 residues. In DNA, the CDR3 is TGCGCCAGCAGCAAAAGGGACACTCGCGGCATGAACACTGAAGCTTTCTTT. It translates to CASSKRDTRGMNTEAFF.

The rearrangement links TRBV7-8 to TRBJ2-7; possibly TRBD2 for D (6 bases). This CDR3 comprises 16 residues. Trimming removed 2 bases from V and 5 bases from J, with 19 bases in between. Looked up from germline, CDR1 is SGHVS and CDR2 is FQNEAQ. The CDR3 coding sequence is TGTGCCAGCAGCTTAATCCTCGGGGGTTTGAAGAACGAGCAGTACTTC. Translating gives CASSLILGGLKNEQYF.

The chain uses TRBV28 and TRBJ1-5, with 9 bases matching TRBD1. The CDR3 sequence is 17 residues long. The V segment lost 8 bases and the J segment 7 bases; nucleotides outside the gene matches: 18. Germline CDR1 is MDHEN and CDR2 is SYDVKM. The CDR3 DNA reads as TGTGCCAGCGTACCGGGACAGGGAGGAATAGGGTTGCAGCCCCAGCATTTT. As protein: CASVPGQGGIGLQPQHF.

DNA for the CDR3: TGTGCCAGCAGCCACGGCGGGGGGGCTAATGAGCAGTTCTTC. This encodes CASSHGGGANEQFF. The chain uses TRBV3-1 (or the pseudogene TRBV3-2) and TRBJ2-1, with TRBD2 matching 9 bases. Germline V CDR1 and CDR2: LGHDT, YNNKEL (reference sequence). V lost 3 bases to trimming and J lost 7 bases; unmatched junction nucleotides: 4. The CDR3 contains 14 residues.

The chain couples TRBV5-4 to TRBJ2-2; D not resolved. This CDR3 comprises 14 residues. V was shortened by 4 bases and J by 4 bases, with 11 bases between the two germline ends. Germline loops: CDR1 SGHNT, CDR2 YYREEE (reference sequence). This CDR3 reads CASSLIQLTGELFF. The DNA for the CDR3 is TGTGCCAGCAGCCTAATACAGCTCACCGGGGAGCTGTTTTTT.

The gene calls are TRBV7-8 and TRBJ1-5; weak D call: TRBD1 (6 bases). Trimming left V 4 bases short and J 2 bases short, with 12 bases between. The CDR3 has 15 residues. The germline CDR1 and CDR2 sequences are SGHVS and FQNEAQ. The CDR3 DNA reads TGTGCCAGCAGCTGGAACAGGGATGGCAATCAGCCCCAGCATTTT. Translating gives CASSWNRDGNQPQHF.

The chain combines TRBV7-3 with TRBJ1-1; tentative D call: TRBD1 (6 bases). The germline V gene has CDR1 SGHTA and CDR2 FQGTGA. The CDR3 runs 16 residues. V lost 6 bases and J 1 base, leaving 18 bases between the germline ends. The CDR3 is CASRHPTGSPNTEAFF. CDR3 coding DNA: TGTGCCAGCAGGCATCCGACAGGATCCCCGAACACTGAAGCTTTCTTT.

The chain carries TRBV7-2 and TRBJ2-1, with 11 nucleotides matching TRBD2. The CDR3 sequence is 16 residues long. The junction had 9 bases not matched to a gene; V was cut back by 5 bases and J by 6 bases. Germline V gene data show CDR1 as SGHTA and CDR2 as FQGNSA. The CDR3 loop is CASSPTLAGGFNEQFF. CDR3 DNA: TGTGCCAGCAGCCCAACCCTAGCGGGAGGTTTCAATGAGCAGTTCTTC.

V and J are TRBV10-1 and TRBJ1-1, with 7 bases lining up with TRBD1. The CDR3 runs 14 residues. Germline-derived CDR1 and CDR2 are WNHNN and SYGVQD (reference sequence). V was clipped by 6 bases and J by 0 bases; unmatched bases: 4. The CDR3 sequence: CASRATGVNTEAFF. In DNA form, the CDR3 reads TGCGCCAGCAGAGCTACAGGGGTGAACACTGAAGCTTTCTTT.

This clone was detected once. The gene calls are TRBV13 and TRBJ1-3, with TRBD1 as a possible D gene (5 bases). Trimming took off 4 bases at V and 6 bases at J, with 10 bases between the two ends. CDR1 and CDR2 from the germline V gene are PRHDT and FYEKMQ (reference sequence). The CDR3 loop spans 13 amino acids. CDR3 in DNA: TGTGCCAGCAGCTCGGGACTCTTAAACACCATATATTTT. Amino acids: CASSSGLLNTIYF. Full variable domain (remainder filled in from reference TRBV13 and TRBJ1-3): AAGVIQSPRHLIKEKRETATLKCYPIPRHDTVYWYQQGPGQDPQFLISFYEKMQSDKGSIPDRFSAQQFSDYHSELNMSSLELGDSALYFCASSSGLLNTIYFGEGSWLTVV.

CDR3 coding DNA: TGTGCCAGCAGCCTTGGGACTAGCACCTACAATGAGCAGTTCTTC. Its protein product is CASSLGTSTYNEQFF. This sequence joins TRBV7-2 and TRBJ2-1; 9 positions match TRBD2. Germline values: CDR1 SGHTA, CDR2 FQGNSA. V trimming: 5 bases; J trimming: 2 bases; junction bases outside the gene matches: 4. CDR3 length: 15 amino acids.

The chain joins TRBV19 to TRBJ2-2; D may be TRBD2 (6 bases). This CDR3 comprises 20 residues. Between the trimmed V and J ends, which lost 7 bases and 0 bases, there was a span of 27 bases. Germline values: CDR1 LNHDA, CDR2 SQIVND (reference sequence). This CDR3 is CASTPDGRAGFYANTGELFF. For the CDR3, the DNA is TGTGCCAGTACCCCAGACGGGAGAGCCGGTTTCTACGCGAACACCGGGGAGCTGTTTTTT.

The rearrangement links TRBV7-9 to TRBJ2-3; a possible D gene is TRBD1 (6 bases). Trimming took off 10 bases at V and 5 bases at J, with 13 bases between the two ends. The CDR3 has 12 residues. Germline CDR1 SEHNR, CDR2 FQNEAQ (reference sequence). The chain's CDR3 is CANQGLLDTQYF. The CDR3 region has the DNA TGTGCCAACCAGGGGCTCTTAGATACGCAGTATTTT.

The chain has TRBV15 and TRBJ2-1, with 10 bases identical to TRBD2. This CDR3 is built from 16 residues. Trimming at V came to 0 bases and at J to 3 bases, leaving 2 bases not matched to a gene. CDR1 and CDR2 from the germline V gene are LNHNV and YYDKDF (reference sequence). The CDR3 reads CATSRELAGGYNEQFF. In nucleotides, the CDR3 is TGTGCCACCAGCAGAGAATTAGCGGGAGGCTACAATGAGCAGTTCTTC.

V gene TRBV2 combines with J gene TRBJ1-2; TRBD1 agrees at 9 bases. Germline V gene lookup returns CDR1 SNHLY and CDR2 FYNNEI. The CDR3 extends over 14 amino acids. V was pared by 7 bases and J by 2 bases, with 5 bases of the junction left unmatched. The CDR3 sequence is CASTADRGNYGYTF. CDR3 coding DNA: TGTGCCAGCACTGCCGACAGGGGGAACTATGGCTACACCTTC.

This clone has more than one count but fewer than ten. Mismatch with germline at one junction end may stem from a read error. The V gene is TRBV6-5, the J gene TRBJ2-7, with 9 bases matching TRBD2. Germline V gives CDR1 MNHEY, CDR2 SVGAGI. The CDR3 runs to 16 residues. CDR3 amino acids: CASRYSGLASSYEQYF. The CDR3, as DNA: TGTGCCAGCAGATACTCGGGACTAGCCAGCTCCTACGAGCAGTACTTC.

This chain joins TRBV5-6 and TRBJ1-6, with D possibly matching TRBD1 (5 bases). Trimming shortened V by 4 bases and J by 0 bases, and 8 bases separated the two germline ends. CDR3 length equals 15 residues. Germline CDR1 reads SGHDT; CDR2 reads YYEEEE. CDR3 loop: CASSRGSSYNSPLHF. The CDR3 DNA is TGTGCCAGCAGCCGGGGGAGCTCCTATAATTCACCCCTCCACTTT.

The rearrangement uses TRBV2 and TRBJ2-1, with a weak D call TRBD2 (6 bases). CDR1 and CDR2 (germline): SNHLY, FYNNEI. This CDR3 spans 15 amino acids. Deletions cut 6 bases from V and 3 bases from J, with 15 bases between. The CDR3, as DNA: TGTGCCAGCAGAGAGGACGGGGGTGACTACAATGAGCAGTTCTTC. It yields the protein CASREDGGDYNEQFF.

The chain carries TRBV12-3 or TRBV12-4 and TRBJ2-5; possibly TRBD2 for D (6 bases). This CDR3 is 13 amino acids long. The V end was cut by 6 bases, the J end by 5 bases, with 13 bases between. CDR3 sequence: CASSGGTGETQYF. In DNA, the CDR3 is TGTGCCAGCAGCGGCGGGACTGGGGAGACCCAGTACTTC.

The chain uses TRBV5-8 and TRBJ2-7, with 7 bases aligning to TRBD1. The CDR3 runs to 15 residues. Germline values: CDR1 SGHTS, CDR2 YDEGEE. With 5 bases clipped from V and 3 bases from J, the junction kept 11 bases outside the gene matches. CDR3 DNA: TGTGCCAGCAGACTAACAGGGGTGTTATACTACGAGCAGTACTTC. It encodes CASRLTGVLYYEQYF.

This chain joins TRBV10-3 and TRBJ2-7; 7 bases fit TRBD1. After removal of 6 bases from V and 5 bases from J, the junction contained 13 bases not matched to a gene. Germline V lookup: CDR1 ENHRY, CDR2 SYGVKD. There are 15 residues in the CDR3. In DNA, the CDR3 is TGTGCCATCAGGGCGACTGAGGGGGCATTTGACGAGCAGTACTTC. This gives the protein CAIRATEGAFDEQYF.

This sequence joins TRBV28 and TRBJ2-1; 9 nucleotides match TRBD1. The ends lost 5 bases at V and 12 bases at J; junction bases unmatched: 14. CDR1 is MDHEN, CDR2 SYDVKM, per germline. CDR3 length: 15 residues. The CDR3 DNA reads as TGTGCCAGCAGTACAAACAGGGGGCGTACAATGATGCAGTTCTTC. It is translated as CASSTNRGRTMMQFF.

The V gene is TRBV11-2, the J gene TRBJ2-5; maybe TRBD1 (5 bases). The germline V gene encodes CDR1 SGHAT and CDR2 FQNNGV. The CDR3 loop spans 14 amino acids. V was clipped by 4 bases and J by 1 base, with 10 bases between them. CDR3 DNA: TGTGCCAGCAGCTCCGGACAAGCCCAAGAGACCCAGTACTTC. Amino acid sequence: CASSSGQAQETQYF.

The chain recombines TRBV7-9 with TRBJ2-7, with D tentatively TRBD1 (5 bases). CDR1 is SEHNR, CDR2 FQNEAQ, per germline (reference sequence). The CDR3 loop spans 13 amino acids. Trimming removed 6 bases from V and 4 bases from J, with 13 bases in between. The chain's CDR3 is CASSKAGPYEQYF. The CDR3 DNA reads as TGTGCCAGCAGTAAGGCAGGGCCGTACGAGCAGTACTTC.

The chain employs TRBV2 and TRBJ2-3; 14 positions agree with TRBD2. V lost 8 bases and J lost 4; bases outside the gene matches: 5. The CDR3 contains 15 residues. Germline CDR1 is SNHLY and CDR2 is FYNNEI. CDR3 in DNA: TGTGCCAGCCCCCTGACTAGCGGGGGGGCAGATACGCAGTATTTT. Protein product: CASPLTSGGADTQYF.

This clone has a handful of counts. Other DNA sequences of this sample code for an identical CDR3. The V and J genes are TRBV28 and TRBJ1-1; the D is unclear. Germline CDR1 MDHEN, CDR2 SYDVKM. V lost 8 bases and J lost 2, with 6 bases in between. This CDR3 region has 11 residues. DNA of the CDR3: TGTGCCAGCGAGGGAAACACTGAAGCTTTCTTT. Encoded protein: CASEGNTEAFF.

The chain is built from TRBV24-1 and TRBJ1-5; D perhaps matches TRBD1 (6 bases). CDR3 length: 14 residues. The germline gives CDR1 KGHDR, CDR2 SFDVKD. V lost 3 bases and J 5 bases, leaving 10 bases between the germline ends. As DNA, the CDR3 is TGTGCCACCAGTGATAATCAGGGGTATCAGCCCCAGCATTTT. Its translation: CATSDNQGYQPQHF.